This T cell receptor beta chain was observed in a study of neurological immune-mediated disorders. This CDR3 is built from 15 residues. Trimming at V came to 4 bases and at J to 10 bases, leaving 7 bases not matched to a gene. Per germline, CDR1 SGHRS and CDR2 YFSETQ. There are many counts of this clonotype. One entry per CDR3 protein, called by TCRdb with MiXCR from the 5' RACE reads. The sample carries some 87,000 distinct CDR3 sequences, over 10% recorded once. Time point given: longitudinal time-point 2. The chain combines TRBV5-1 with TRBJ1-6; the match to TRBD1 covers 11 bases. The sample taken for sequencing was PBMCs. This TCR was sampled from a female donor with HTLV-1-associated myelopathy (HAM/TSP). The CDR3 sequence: CASSGGTGGESPLHF. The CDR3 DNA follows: TGCGCCAGCAGCGGCGGGACAGGGGGGGAGTCACCCCTCCACTTT.